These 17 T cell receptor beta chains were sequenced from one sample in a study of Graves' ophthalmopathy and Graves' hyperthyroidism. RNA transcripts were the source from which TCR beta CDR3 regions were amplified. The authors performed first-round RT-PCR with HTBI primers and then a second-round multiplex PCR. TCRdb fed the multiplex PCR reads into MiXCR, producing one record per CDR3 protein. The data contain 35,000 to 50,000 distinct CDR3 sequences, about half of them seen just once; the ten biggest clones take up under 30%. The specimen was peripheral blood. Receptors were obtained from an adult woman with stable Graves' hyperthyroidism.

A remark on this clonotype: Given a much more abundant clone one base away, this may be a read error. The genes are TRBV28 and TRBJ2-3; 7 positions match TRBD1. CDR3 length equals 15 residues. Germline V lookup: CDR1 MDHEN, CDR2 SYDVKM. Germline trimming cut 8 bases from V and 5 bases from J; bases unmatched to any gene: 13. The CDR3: CASETGTVIGDTQYF. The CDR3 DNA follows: TGTGCCAGCGAGACCGGGACAGTGATTGGAGATACGCAGTATTTT.

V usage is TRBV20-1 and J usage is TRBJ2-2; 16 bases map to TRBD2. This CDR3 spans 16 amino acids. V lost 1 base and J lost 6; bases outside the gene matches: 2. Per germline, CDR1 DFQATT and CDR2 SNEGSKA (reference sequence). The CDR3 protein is CSARGGTSGRAGELFF. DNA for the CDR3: TGCAGTGCTAGAGGGGGGACTAGCGGGAGGGCCGGGGAGCTGTTTTTT.

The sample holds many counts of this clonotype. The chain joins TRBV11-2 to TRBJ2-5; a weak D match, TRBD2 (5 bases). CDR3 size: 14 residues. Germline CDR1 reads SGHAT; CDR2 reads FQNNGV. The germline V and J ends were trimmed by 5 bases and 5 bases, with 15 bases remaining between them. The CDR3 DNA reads TGTGCCAGCAGCGCGGACCCACGAGGGGAGACCCAGTACTTC. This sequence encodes CASSADPRGETQYF.

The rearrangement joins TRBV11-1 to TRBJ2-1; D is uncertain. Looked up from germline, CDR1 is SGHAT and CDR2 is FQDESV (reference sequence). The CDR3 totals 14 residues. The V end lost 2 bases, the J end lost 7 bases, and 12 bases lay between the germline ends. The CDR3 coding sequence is TGTGCCAGCAGCTTATTCGATAATGCTAATGAGCAGTTCTTC. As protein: CASSLFDNANEQFF.

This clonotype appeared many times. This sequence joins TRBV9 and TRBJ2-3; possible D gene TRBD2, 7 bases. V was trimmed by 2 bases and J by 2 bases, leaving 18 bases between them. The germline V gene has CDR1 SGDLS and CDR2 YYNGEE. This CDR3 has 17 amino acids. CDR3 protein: CASSVRGGGPDTDTQYF. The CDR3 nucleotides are TGTGCCAGCAGCGTTAGGGGGGGGGGCCCCGACACAGATACGCAGTATTTT.

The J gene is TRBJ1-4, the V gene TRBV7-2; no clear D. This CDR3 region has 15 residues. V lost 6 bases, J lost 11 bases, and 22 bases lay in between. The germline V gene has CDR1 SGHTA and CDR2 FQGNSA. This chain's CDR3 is CASSLGRATNGKLFF. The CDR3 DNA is TGTGCCAGCAGTTTGGGGAGGGCCACTAATGGGAAACTGTTTTTT.

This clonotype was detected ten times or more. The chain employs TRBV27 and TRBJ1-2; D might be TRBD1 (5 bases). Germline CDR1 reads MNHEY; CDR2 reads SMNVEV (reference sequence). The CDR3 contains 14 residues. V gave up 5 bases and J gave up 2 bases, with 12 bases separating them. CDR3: CASSLGLSNYGYTF. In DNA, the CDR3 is TGTGCCAGCAGTCTGGGACTATCAAACTATGGCTACACCTTC.

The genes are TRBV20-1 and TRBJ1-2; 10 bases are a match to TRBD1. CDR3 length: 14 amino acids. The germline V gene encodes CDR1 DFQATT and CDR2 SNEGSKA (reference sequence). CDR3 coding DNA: TGCAGCGCCCTCCGGACAGGGGGTGGGTATGGCTACACCTTC. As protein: CSALRTGGGYGYTF.

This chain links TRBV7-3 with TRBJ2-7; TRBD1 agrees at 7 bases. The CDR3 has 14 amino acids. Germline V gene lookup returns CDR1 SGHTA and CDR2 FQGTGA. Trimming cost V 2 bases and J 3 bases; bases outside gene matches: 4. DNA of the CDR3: TGTGCCAGCAGCTTAGGTGCAGGGGGCTACGAGCAGTACTTC. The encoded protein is CASSLGAGGYEQYF.

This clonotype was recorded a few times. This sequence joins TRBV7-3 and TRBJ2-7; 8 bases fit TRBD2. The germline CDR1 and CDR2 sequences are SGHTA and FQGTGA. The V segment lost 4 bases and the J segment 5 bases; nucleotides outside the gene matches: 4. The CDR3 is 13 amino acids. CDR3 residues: CASSSLAGHEQYF. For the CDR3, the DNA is TGTGCCAGCAGCTCATTAGCGGGACACGAGCAGTACTTC.

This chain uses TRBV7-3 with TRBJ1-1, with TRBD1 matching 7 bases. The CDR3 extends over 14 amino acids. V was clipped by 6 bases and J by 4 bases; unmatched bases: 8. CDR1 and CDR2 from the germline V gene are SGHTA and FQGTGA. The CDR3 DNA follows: TGTGCCAGCAGTTCTGACAGGGAGGGCACTGAAGCTTTCTTT. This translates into CASSSDREGTEAFF. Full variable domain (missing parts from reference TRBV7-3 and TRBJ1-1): GAGVSQTPSNKVTEKGKYVELRCDPISGHTALYWYRQSLGQGPEFLIYFQGTGAADDSGLPNDRFFAVRPEGSVSTLKIQRTERGDSAVYLCASSSDREGTEAFFGQGTRLTVV.

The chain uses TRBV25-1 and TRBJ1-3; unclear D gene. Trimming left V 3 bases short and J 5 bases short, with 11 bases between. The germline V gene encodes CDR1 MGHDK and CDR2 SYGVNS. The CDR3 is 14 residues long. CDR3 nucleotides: TGTGCCAGCAGTGAGGTCTCCAATAGAAACACCATATATTTT. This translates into CASSEVSNRNTIYF.

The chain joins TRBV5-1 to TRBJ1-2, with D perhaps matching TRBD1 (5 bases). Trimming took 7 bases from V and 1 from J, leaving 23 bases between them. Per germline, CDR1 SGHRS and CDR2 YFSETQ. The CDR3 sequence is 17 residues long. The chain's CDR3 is CASGLTGDLPLNYGYTF. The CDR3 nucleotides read TGCGCCAGCGGCCTGACCGGGGACTTACCTCTTAACTATGGCTACACCTTC.

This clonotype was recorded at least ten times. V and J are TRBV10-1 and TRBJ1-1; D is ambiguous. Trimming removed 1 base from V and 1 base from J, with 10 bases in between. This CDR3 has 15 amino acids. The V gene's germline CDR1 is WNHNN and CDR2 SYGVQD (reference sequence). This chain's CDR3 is CASSEYLEGNTEAFF. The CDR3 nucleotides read TGCGCCAGCAGTGAGTACCTTGAAGGGAACACTGAAGCTTTCTTT.

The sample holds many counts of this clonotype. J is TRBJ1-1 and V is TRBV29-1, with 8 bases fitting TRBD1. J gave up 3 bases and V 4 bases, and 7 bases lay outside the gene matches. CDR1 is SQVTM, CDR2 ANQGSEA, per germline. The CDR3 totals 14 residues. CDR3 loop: CSVAQGAMDTEAFF. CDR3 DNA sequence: TGCAGCGTTGCCCAGGGGGCAATGGACACTGAAGCTTTCTTT.

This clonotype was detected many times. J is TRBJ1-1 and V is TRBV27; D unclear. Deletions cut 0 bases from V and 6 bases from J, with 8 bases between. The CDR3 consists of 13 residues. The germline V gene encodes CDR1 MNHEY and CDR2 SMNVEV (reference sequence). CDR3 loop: CASSLSRRSEAFF. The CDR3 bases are TGTGCCAGCAGTTTATCGAGAAGGTCTGAAGCTTTCTTT.

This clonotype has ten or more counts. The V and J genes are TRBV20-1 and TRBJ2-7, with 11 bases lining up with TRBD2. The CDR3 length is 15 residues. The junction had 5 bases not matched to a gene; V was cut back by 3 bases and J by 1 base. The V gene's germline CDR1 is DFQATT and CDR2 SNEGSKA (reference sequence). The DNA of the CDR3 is TGCAGTGCTAGGACTAGCGGGACGGCATCCTACGAGCAGTACTTC. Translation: CSARTSGTASYEQYF.